This T cell receptor (beta chain) was recovered during a study of CD8+CD57+ T cells in acquired aplastic anemia (dated by TCRdb to 2016 to 2018). Looking at the study overall: A mean of around 3 ug of DNA, ranging from about 0.19 to 30 ug, was extracted from sorted CD4+ and CD8+ cells. For healthy donor samples, the average read count was around 9.9 million for CD4+ cells and approximately 11 million for CD8+ cells.

TCR repertoires of sorted CD4+ and CD8+ blood T cells from severe aplastic anemia patients and healthy subjects were deep-sequenced in the study. Ficoll-Paque density gradient centrifugation was used to isolate peripheral blood mononuclear cells. Before DNA extraction, CD4+ and CD8+ T cells were sorted with FACS or magnetic beads. Concerning this clonotype itself: Its target antigen remains unknown. No clone much larger than this one lies a single base away; base qualities are absent.

Genomic DNA was used as template for profiling of TCR beta VDJ combinations and CDR3 sequences. TCR repertoire sequencing was run on an Illumina HiSeq 2000. As for the original processing: TRBV/TRBJ rearrangement plots, CDR3 size and DJ length profiles, and Simpson's diversity index were used to evaluate the repertoires. The most abundant DNA sequence in the deep sequencing data was defined as the immunodominant clone. CDR3 amino acid sequences were checked for sharing across subjects and were also compared against the VDJdb database and published repertoires. Clones were called with MiXCR by TCRdb after fastp trimmed the public reads at Q25, and only in-frame beta chains were retained. Each entry is one CDR3 protein sequence, shown with its most common DNA and genes. These V and J calls originate from TCRdb's pipeline instead of the authors' own analysis. This sample holds over 200,000 distinct CDR3 sequences; approximately 60% were observed only once. The biggest ten clones account for 25% to 35% of the sample.

From a lookup of the germline V gene, CDR1 and CDR2 are SNHLY and FYNNEI. CDR3 length: 13 amino acids, cysteine to phenylalanine. Only the CDR3 DNA is retained, 39 bases long and in frame from the first base. Trimming takes 7 bases from V and 0 bases from J, and the germline ends sit 10 bases apart. General study outcomes and caveats: Roughly 29 CD8+ CDR3 sequences were shared between patients and controls but appeared highly expressed in patients and within their immunodominant clones. Patients and healthy controls showed no significant difference in CD8+ Simpson's diversity (P=0.060).

The TCR was taken from a human donor in good health. Sequenced input: sorted CD4+, CD8+, or CD8+CD57+ T cells (not recorded which) from PBMCs. The rearrangement combines TRBV2 with TRBJ2-7; there is no confident call for the D gene. CDR3 protein: CASTGTLSYEQYF. The nucleotide sequence is TGTGCCAGCACCGGCACTCTCTCCTACGAGCAGTACTTC.